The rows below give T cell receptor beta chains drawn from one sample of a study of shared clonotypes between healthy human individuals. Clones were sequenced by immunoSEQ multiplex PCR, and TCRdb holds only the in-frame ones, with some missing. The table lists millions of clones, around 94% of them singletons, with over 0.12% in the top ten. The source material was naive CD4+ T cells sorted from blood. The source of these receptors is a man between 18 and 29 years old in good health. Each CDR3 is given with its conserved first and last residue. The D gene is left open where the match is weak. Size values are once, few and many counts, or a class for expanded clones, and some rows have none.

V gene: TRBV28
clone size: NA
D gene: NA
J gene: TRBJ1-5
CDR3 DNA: TGTGCCAGCAGAACTAACACTAATCAGCCCCAGCATTTT
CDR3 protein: CASRTNTNQPQHF

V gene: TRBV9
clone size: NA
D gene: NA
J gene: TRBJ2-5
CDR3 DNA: TGTGCCAGCAGCGTAGTAGGCCCCTTTAGGGGGGGGCACGTATTATACCAAGAGACCCAGTACTTC
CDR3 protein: CASSVVGPFRGGHVLYQETQYF

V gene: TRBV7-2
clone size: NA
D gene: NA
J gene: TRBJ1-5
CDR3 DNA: TGTGCCAGCAGCTTAGCAGGCGGCAATCAGCCCCAGCATTTT
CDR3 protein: CASSLAGGNQPQHF

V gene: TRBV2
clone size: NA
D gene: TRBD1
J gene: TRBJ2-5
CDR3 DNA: TGTGCCAGCAGTCTTGGGACAGACCAAGAGACCCAGTACTTC
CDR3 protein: CASSLGTDQETQYF

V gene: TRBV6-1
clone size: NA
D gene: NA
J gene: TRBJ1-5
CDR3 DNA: TGTGCCAGCAGTGAAGGGGGGAGGTCGTGGGAGCCCCAGCATTTT
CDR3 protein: CASSEGGRSWEPQHF

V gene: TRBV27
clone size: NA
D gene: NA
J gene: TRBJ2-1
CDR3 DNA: TGTGCCAGCAGCAGAAACAATGAGCAGTTCTTC
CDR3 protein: CASSRNNEQFF

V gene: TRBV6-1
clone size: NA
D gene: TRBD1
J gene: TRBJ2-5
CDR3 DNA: TGTGCCAGCAGTGAAGCCTCCTCCGGGACAGGGCGAGAGACCCAGTACTTC
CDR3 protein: CASSEASSGTGRETQYF

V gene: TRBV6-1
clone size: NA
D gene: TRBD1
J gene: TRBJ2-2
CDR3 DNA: TGTGCCAGCCTCCGGACAGGGAAGACCGGGGAGCTGTTTTTT
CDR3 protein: CASLRTGKTGELFF

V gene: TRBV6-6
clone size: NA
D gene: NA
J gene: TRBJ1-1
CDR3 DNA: TGTGCCAGCAGTTACCAGGGGTACACTGAAGCTTTCTTT
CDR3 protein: CASSYQGYTEAFF

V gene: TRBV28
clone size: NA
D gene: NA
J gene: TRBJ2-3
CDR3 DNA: TGTGCCAGCAGTCCGGGCCTGGGAACAGATACGCAGTATTTT
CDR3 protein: CASSPGLGTDTQYF

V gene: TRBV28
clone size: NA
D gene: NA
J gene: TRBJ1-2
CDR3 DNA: TGTGCCAGCAGCGACCCGGGTGGCTACACCTTC
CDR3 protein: CASSDPGGYTF

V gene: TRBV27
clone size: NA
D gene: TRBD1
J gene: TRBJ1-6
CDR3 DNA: TGTGCCAGCTCGCCACAGGGGGACGATAATTCACCCCTCCACTTT
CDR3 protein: CASSPQGDDNSPLHF

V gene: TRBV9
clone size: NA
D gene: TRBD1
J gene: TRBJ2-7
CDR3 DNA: TGTGCCAGCAGCGTAGCCGGGACAGGGACCTACGAGCAGTACTTC
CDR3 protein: CASSVAGTGTYEQYF

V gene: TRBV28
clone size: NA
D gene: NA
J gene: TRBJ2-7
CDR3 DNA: TGTGCCAGCAGTGCTTCCTACGAGCAGTACTTC
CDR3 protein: CASSASYEQYF

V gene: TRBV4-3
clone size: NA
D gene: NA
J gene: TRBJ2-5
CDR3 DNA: TGCGCCAGCAGCCAAGATATCTACGGGGCGGGAGAGACCCAGTACTTC
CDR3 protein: CASSQDIYGAGETQYF

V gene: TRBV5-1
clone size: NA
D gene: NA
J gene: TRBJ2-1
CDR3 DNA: TGCGCCAGCAGCTTGGTGGGTGAGAGAGGGTTCTTC
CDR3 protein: CASSLVGERGFF

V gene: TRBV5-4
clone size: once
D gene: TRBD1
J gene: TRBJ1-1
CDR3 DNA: TGTGCCAGCAGCTCCCTGACAGGGGGCACTGAAGCTTTCTTT
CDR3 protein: CASSSLTGGTEAFF

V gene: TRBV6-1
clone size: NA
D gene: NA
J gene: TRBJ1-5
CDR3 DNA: TGTGCCAGCAGTGAAGTGCGGTCCAGGGGTCAGCCCCAGCATTTT
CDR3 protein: CASSEVRSRGQPQHF

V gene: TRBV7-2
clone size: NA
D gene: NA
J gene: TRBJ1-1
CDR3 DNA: TGTGCCAGCAGCTTACGGGGGCCTGAGACTGAAGCTTTCTTT
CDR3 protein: CASSLRGPETEAFF

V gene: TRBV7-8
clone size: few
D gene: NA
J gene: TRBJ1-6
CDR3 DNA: TGTGCCAGCAGCCTCCTGATGGCAGGGGAATCACCCCTCCACTTT
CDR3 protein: CASSLLMAGESPLHF

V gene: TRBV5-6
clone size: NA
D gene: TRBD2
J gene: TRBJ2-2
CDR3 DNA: TGTGCCAGCAGCCTGCCGGGACTAGCGAACACCGGGGAGCTGTTTTTT
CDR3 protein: CASSLPGLANTGELFF

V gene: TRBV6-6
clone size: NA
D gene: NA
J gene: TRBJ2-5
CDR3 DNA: TGTGCCAGCAGTCCCAGGGGCCAAGAGACCCAGTACTTC
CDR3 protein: CASSPRGQETQYF

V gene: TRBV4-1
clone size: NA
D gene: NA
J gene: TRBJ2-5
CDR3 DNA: TGCGCCAGCAGCCAAGATCCAAGGTCGGACGGGGCGAGGGAGACCCAGTACTTC
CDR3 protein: CASSQDPRSDGARETQYF

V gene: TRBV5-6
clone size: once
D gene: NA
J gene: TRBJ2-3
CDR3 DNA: TGTGCCAGCAGCTTGCGGCTCTTTAGCACAGATACGCAGTATTTT
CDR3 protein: CASSLRLFSTDTQYF

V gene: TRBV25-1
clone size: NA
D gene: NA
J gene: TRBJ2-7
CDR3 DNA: TGTGCCAGCATCTCCTCAGGTAGGGGCAGAAACTACGAGCAGTACTTC
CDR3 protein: CASISSGRGRNYEQYF

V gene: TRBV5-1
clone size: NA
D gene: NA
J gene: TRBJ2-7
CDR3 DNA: TGCGCCAGCAGCTTGGAAGCAGGGGCCTACGAGCAGTACTTC
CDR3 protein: CASSLEAGAYEQYF

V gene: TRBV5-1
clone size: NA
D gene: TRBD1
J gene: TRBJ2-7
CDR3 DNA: TGCGCCAGCAGCAAGTCGACAGGGGGGAGGTACGAGCAGTACTTC
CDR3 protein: CASSKSTGGRYEQYF

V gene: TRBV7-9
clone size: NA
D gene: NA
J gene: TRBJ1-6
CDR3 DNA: TGTGCCAGCAGCTCTGGCGGGGGGACGGGTAATTCACCCCTCCACTTT
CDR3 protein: CASSSGGGTGNSPLHF

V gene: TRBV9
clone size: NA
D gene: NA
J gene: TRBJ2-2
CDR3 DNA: TGTGCCAGCAGCGTTTCTGACACCGGGGAGCTGTTTTTT
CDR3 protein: CASSVSDTGELFF

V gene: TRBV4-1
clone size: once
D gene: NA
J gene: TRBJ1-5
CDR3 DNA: TGCGCCAGCAGCCAAGATATTTCCGACCAACTTTATAGCAATCAGCCCCAGCATTTT
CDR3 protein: CASSQDISDQLYSNQPQHF

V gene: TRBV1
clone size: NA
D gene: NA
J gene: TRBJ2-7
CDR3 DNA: TGCACCAGCAGCCAAGAGGGACTAGCGGGGGGGGACGAGCAGTACTTC
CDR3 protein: CTSSQEGLAGGDEQYF

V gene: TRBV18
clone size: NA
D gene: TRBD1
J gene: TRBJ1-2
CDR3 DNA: TGTGCCAGCTCACCTGTTGGACAGGGGCTAAGCTATGGCTACACCTTC
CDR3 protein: CASSPVGQGLSYGYTF